This record concerns one T cell receptor beta chain sequence. Its binding antigen is unknown. Base qualities are not provided; no much larger clone lies one nucleotide away. This record comes from a study of post-analysis software for immune sequencing data (dated by TCRdb to about 2015). General notes on the study: Disease courses on record covered relapsing-remitting, secondary progressive and progressive-relapsing multiple sclerosis, though some patients had no subtype annotation. The patient repertoires were compared against 11 previously published healthy control repertoires obtained from donors aged 6 to 25 years. A subset of samples was prepared in parallel using single-end sample barcoding, then pooled and co-amplified after Illumina adapter ligation.

The study at large found these results: The multiple sclerosis patient group was slightly younger than the control group. Direct clustering with F measure showed strong co-clustering of samples prepared in the same batch, prompting a batch-effect correction. Significantly lower normalized Chao1 diversity was found in multiple sclerosis patients than in controls, suggesting substantial peripheral T-cell clonal expansion. Patients showed significantly higher frequencies than controls for five TRBV segments, among them TRBV5-6, TRBV5-1 and TRBV20-1.

To prepare the library, PCR was applied. Reads for this sample came from an Illumina HiSeq 2500. To reduce PCR and sequencing biases, unique molecular identifiers were incorporated into the TCR beta cDNA libraries. Per 1 to 10 million input T cells, roughly 0.5 million cDNA molecules were obtained, such that each molecule approximated one T cell. The same protocol used for the earlier healthy control dataset was applied to prepare and sequence the patient libraries. Within a given batch, samples were prepared together, multiplexed and sequenced on the same HiSeq lane. Per the source publication's procedure: MIGEC handled the raw barcoded reads, throwing out single-read molecular identifier groups before consensus assembly and CDR3 extraction. VDJtools was used for post-analysis of the clonotype tables, and diversity was normalized by down-sampling every dataset to the size of the smallest sample. Repertoire overlap clustering matched CDR3 amino acid but not nucleotide sequences to correct batch-related cross-sample contamination. TCRdb's own reprocessing of the public reads used fastp at Q25 and MiXCR and kept productive beta chains. Merged by CDR3 protein, the rows form single entries marked with the most common genes and DNA. The authors' filters were not applied to this entry. The sample has 350,000 to 450,000 distinct CDR3 sequences on record, approximately 38% of them singletons. Approximately 7.7% of the sample comes from the top ten.

To demonstrate the VDJtools post-analysis software, TCR beta repertoires were profiled from the peripheral blood of roughly 14 young patients with multiple sclerosis. The multiple sclerosis patients were children and adolescents ranging in age from about 6 to 17 years. The germline V gene yields SGHRS for CDR1 and YFSETQ for CDR2. The CDR3 numbers 16 residues from cysteine through phenylalanine. Only the CDR3 part of the read is kept: 48 bases, read in frame from the first base. Ends trimmed: V by 3 bases, J by 10 bases; bases unmatched to a gene: 13. Sequencing was done on a sample of blood. The TCR was taken from a girl under 10 years old with multiple sclerosis. The chain links TRBV5-1 with TRBJ1-6; TRBD1 lines up with 7 middle nucleotides. The DNA sequence is as follows: TGCGCCAGCAGCTACGACCACAGGGGTAGCGGGTCACCCCTCCACTTT. This gives the protein CASSYDHRGSGSPLHF. When the CDR3 is completed using the reference TRBV5-1 and TRBJ1-6 genes on either side, the full variable domain is KAGVTQTPRYLIKTRGQQVTLSCSPISGHRSVSWYQQTPGQGLQFLFEYFSETQRNKGNFPGRFSGRQFSNSRSEMNVSTLELGDSALYLCASSYDHRGSGSPLHFGNGTRLTVT.